These T cell receptor beta chains were read from a single sample in a study of vaccination and CD4 T cells after COVID-19. MiXCR, applied by TCRdb to the PCR reads, yields one record per CDR3 protein. Here the sample spans over 10,000 distinct CDR3 sequences, roughly 70% being singletons. The antigens for these receptors are not known. The source material was CD4+ T cells from blood, cultured in vitro. The source of these receptors is a human donor who had recovered from COVID-19. CDR3s include the opening cysteine and the closing phenylalanine or tryptophan. Fields, in order: V gene, CDR3 protein.

>TRBV6-1
CASNRKGANGEKLFF
>TRBV6-4
CASTPRGDGYGYTF
>TRBV20-1
CSARRSDGAGYTF
>TRBV7-8
CASTRDYNEQFF
>TRBV12-3/TRBV12-4
CASSSGTGSQPQHF
>TRBV20-1
CSARDLAGHYNEKLFF
>TRBV20-1
CSAKRTRGLLDQPQHF
>TRBV10-3
CAISESVGVNGYTF
>TRBV20-1
CSARGIGQPQHF
>TRBV20-1
CSARTGGNQPQHF
>TRBV7-3
CASSSNSPVLGNEQFF